A single sample gave rise to the 6 T cell receptor beta chains below, sequenced in a study of cytomegalovirus exposure and HLA in healthy donors. The PCR ran on 60 Vbeta and 13 Jbeta primers. The repertoire was sequenced with immunoSEQ multiplex PCR; TCRdb's copy has only in-frame clones and lacks some. The sample lists about 190,000 clones, over 80% occurring once. Sequencing was carried out using PBMCs. Every receptor here comes from a man aged 25 to 45 in good health and CMV-seronegative.

CDR3 residues: CASSVELGTSEAYEQYF. CDR3 coding DNA: TGTGCCAGCAGCGTAGAATTGGGGACTAGCGAGGCGTACGAGCAGTACTTC. The V and J genes are TRBV9 and TRBJ2-7; 10 bases are a match to TRBD2. CDR1 is SGDLS, CDR2 YYNGEE, per germline. CDR3 length: 17 amino acids. The V segment lost 0 bases and the J segment 4 bases; nucleotides outside the gene matches: 10.

This clone occurred once. The junction and the germline gene differ at one end; a read error may be behind it. The same CDR3 also results from other DNA sequences found in this sample. This chain uses TRBV5-5 with TRBJ1-4, with 7 bases that match TRBD1. The CDR3 spans 16 residues. CDR1 is SGHKS and CDR2 is YYEKEE in the germline V gene (reference sequence). CDR3 protein: CASSRGTGTANEKLFF. The CDR3 coding sequence is TGCGCCAGCAGCAGGGGAACCGGGACAGCTAATGAAAAACTGTTTTTT.

The chain joins TRBV5-1 to TRBJ2-7; 7 bases agree with TRBD1. This CDR3 region has 13 residues. Germline CDR1 and CDR2: SGHRS and YFSETQ. Trimming took 2 bases from V and 4 from J; bases not matched to a gene: 3. The chain's CDR3 is CASSLRQGYEQYF. The CDR3 DNA reads TGCGCCAGCAGCTTAAGACAGGGATACGAGCAGTACTTC.

V and J are TRBV6-4 and TRBJ2-4; 10 bases align to TRBD2. The germline V gene has CDR1 MRHNA and CDR2 SNTAGT. Trimming cost V 6 bases and J 0 bases; bases outside gene matches: 11. CDR3 length: 18 residues. CDR3 DNA: TGTGCCAGCAGCTATAGACTAGCGGGCCGAGGAGCCAAAAACATTCAGTACTTC. The encoded protein is CASSYRLAGRGAKNIQYF.

J is TRBJ2-3 and V is TRBV6-5; D gene uncertain. V was trimmed by 2 bases and J by 3 bases, leaving 12 bases between them. From germline, CDR1 is MNHEY and CDR2 SVGAGI. CDR3 length equals 15 residues. The chain's CDR3 is CASSYDGSGTDTQYF. In DNA, the CDR3 is TGTGCCAGCAGTTACGATGGTTCGGGTACAGATACGCAGTATTTT.

This rearrangement joins TRBV27 to TRBJ2-7; 8 nucleotides agree with TRBD2. Trimming at V came to 6 bases and at J to 2 bases, leaving 9 bases not matched to a gene. The CDR3 sequence is 15 residues long. Germline CDR1 is MNHEY and CDR2 is SMNVEV (reference sequence). The chain's CDR3 is CASSPRGTRAYEQYF. The CDR3 DNA reads TGTGCCAGCAGCCCAAGGGGGACTAGAGCCTACGAGCAGTACTTC.